Presented here are 30 T cell receptor beta chains from one specimen sequenced in a study of cytotoxic CD8 clonotypes in ibrutinib-treated CLL. The method was immunoSEQ multiplex PCR; TCRdb's version includes in-frame clones alone and lacks a portion of them. The sample consists of 40,000 or so clones, approximately 74% of them appearing once. The material was PBMCs, obtained after 12 months of ibrutinib treatment. The receptors were sampled from a human donor with chronic lymphocytic leukemia.

V is TRBV6-1 and J is TRBJ1-2; D remains unclear. V lost 6 bases and J lost 4, with 12 bases in between. The germline CDR1 and CDR2 sequences are MNHNS and SASEGT. CDR3 length equals 13 residues. DNA for the CDR3: TGTGCCAGCAGGGCGGGGTTGAGCTATGGCTACACCTTC. Its translation: CASRAGLSYGYTF.

The rearrangement uses TRBV4-2 and TRBJ2-4; 14 nucleotides match TRBD2. Per germline, CDR1 LGHNA and CDR2 YNFKEQ. Trimming took 0 bases from V and 1 from J; bases not matched to a gene: 5. The CDR3 runs to 19 residues. CDR3 region: CASSQEGTSGSIAKNIQYF. CDR3 bases: TGTGCCAGCAGCCAAGAAGGGACTAGCGGGAGTATTGCCAAAAACATTCAGTACTTC.

This clone was seen just once. The gene calls are TRBV11-2 and TRBJ1-3; D ambiguous. Per the germline V gene, CDR1 is SGHAT and CDR2 is FQNNGV. The CDR3 covers 16 residues. Trimming shortened V by 0 bases and J by 0 bases, and 9 bases separated the two germline ends. CDR3 nucleotide sequence: TGTGCCAGCAGCTTAGATCCTTTAGGCTCTGGAAACACCATATATTTT. The encoded protein is CASSLDPLGSGNTIYF.

The CDR3 DNA follows: TGTGCCAGCAGCTTGTCCGGACAGGGATCCTACGAGCAGTACTTC. It encodes CASSLSGQGSYEQYF. The genes are TRBV11-2 and TRBJ2-7; 8 nucleotides agree with TRBD1. Germline CDR1 SGHAT, CDR2 FQNNGV. The CDR3 contains 15 residues. The V and J ends lost 3 bases and 1 base, in that order; junction bases with no gene match: 5.

This clone was counted only a few times. The V gene is TRBV7-2, the J gene TRBJ2-3, with D possibly being TRBD1 or TRBD2 (5 bases each). Germline CDR1 SGHTA, CDR2 FQGNSA. V was cut by 1 base and J by 7 bases, with 9 bases left in between. There are 13 residues in the CDR3. CDR3 protein: CASSLGRENTQYF. The CDR3 DNA reads TGTGCCAGCAGCTTAGGCAGGGAGAATACGCAGTATTTT.

This clone appeared a few times. The genes are TRBV19 and TRBJ1-4; 8 nucleotides align to TRBD1. The CDR3 is made up of 15 amino acids. Germline trimming cut 3 bases from V and 7 bases from J; bases unmatched to any gene: 7. In germline, CDR1 is LNHDA, CDR2 SQIVND (reference sequence). CDR3 sequence (DNA): TGTGCCAGTAGTATGCCACGACAGGGGAGTGAAAAACTGTTTTTT. It yields the protein CASSMPRQGSEKLFF.

The chain couples TRBV27 to TRBJ2-1, with 9 bases that match TRBD1. Germline trimming cut 5 bases from V and 9 bases from J; bases unmatched to any gene: 14. Germline V gene lookup returns CDR1 MNHEY and CDR2 SMNVEV (reference sequence). There are 16 residues in the CDR3. The CDR3 DNA reads as TGTGCCAGCAGTCTATTCCCTCCGGGACAGGGTAGTGAGCAGTTCTTC. This translates into CASSLFPPGQGSEQFF.

The V gene is TRBV15, the J gene TRBJ2-7; D is possibly TRBD1 (6 bases). The CDR3 runs to 14 residues. Germline V gives CDR1 LNHNV, CDR2 YYDKDF (reference sequence). Between the trimmed V and J ends, which lost 3 bases and 2 bases, there was a span of 11 bases. Written as DNA, the CDR3 is TGTGCCACCAGCAGGGGCAGGGGTACCTACGAGCAGTACTTC. Amino acid sequence: CATSRGRGTYEQYF.

The chain recombines TRBV6-1 with TRBJ2-1, with TRBD2 identical over 9 bases. V shed 2 bases, J shed 1 base, and the junction held 3 bases outside the gene matches. The germline V gene encodes CDR1 MNHNS and CDR2 SASEGT. CDR3 length equals 16 residues. CDR3: CASSESLAGSYNEQFF. CDR3 DNA sequence: TGTGCCAGCAGTGAATCCCTAGCGGGATCCTACAATGAGCAGTTCTTC.

This chain uses TRBV6-5 with TRBJ1-2; 8 bases are a match to TRBD1. The CDR3 totals 14 residues. Germline V lookup: CDR1 MNHEY, CDR2 SVGAGI. Trimming took 2 bases from V and 4 from J; bases not matched to a gene: 3. The CDR3 here is CASSYGRGLYGYTF. As DNA, the CDR3 is TGTGCCAGCAGTTACGGCAGGGGGCTCTATGGCTACACCTTC.

V usage is TRBV7-2 and J usage is TRBJ1-1; D is uncertain. CDR3 length: 14 amino acids. Per germline, CDR1 SGHTA and CDR2 FQGNSA. The V gene lost 0 bases and the J gene lost 1 base, with 6 bases spanning the gap. The CDR3 loop is CASSLAKGNTEAFF. As DNA, the CDR3 is TGTGCCAGCAGCTTAGCGAAGGGGAACACTGAAGCTTTCTTT.

The CDR3 sequence is CASSLGGNTEAFF. CDR3 DNA: TGTGCCAGTAGTCTAGGTGGGAACACTGAAGCTTTCTTT. This sequence joins TRBV19 and TRBJ1-1; unclear D gene. Germline CDR1 and CDR2: LNHDA and SQIVND (reference sequence). The V end lost 5 bases, the J end lost 1 base, and 8 bases lay between the germline ends. The CDR3 length is 13 residues.

The chain combines TRBV5-8 with TRBJ2-1, with TRBD2 matching 8 bases. The length of the CDR3 is 16 residues. V was clipped by 1 base and J by 6 bases; unmatched bases: 9. Germline-derived CDR1 and CDR2 are SGHTS and YDEGEE. The CDR3 loop reads CASSLRAGATSNEQFF. For the CDR3, the DNA is TGTGCCAGCAGCTTGAGAGCGGGAGCTACCTCCAATGAGCAGTTCTTC.

The sample holds a few counts of this clone. The genes are TRBV7-2 and TRBJ1-1; D not resolved. V was pared by 5 bases and J by 3 bases, with 13 bases between. Looked up from germline, CDR1 is SGHTA and CDR2 is FQGNSA. The CDR3 extends over 14 amino acids. The CDR3 DNA follows: TGTGCCAGCAGCCCCCAAAGTTTTGACACTGAAGCTTTCTTT. Residues: CASSPQSFDTEAFF.

The chain couples TRBV7-2 to TRBJ1-5, with 10 bases matching TRBD1. CDR3 size: 17 residues. The V gene's germline CDR1 is SGHTA and CDR2 FQGNSA. V shed 3 bases and J 2 bases; nucleotides not matched to a gene: 7. CDR3 coding DNA: TGTGCCAGCAGCTTCACCGGGACAGGGGCTGGCAATCAGCCCCAGCATTTT. This gives the protein CASSFTGTGAGNQPQHF.

The rearrangement joins TRBV6-1 to TRBJ2-2; D uncertain. This CDR3 spans 14 amino acids. The germline CDR1 and CDR2 sequences are MNHNS and SASEGT. The V gene lost 3 bases and the J gene lost 0 bases, with 5 bases spanning the gap. This chain's CDR3 is CASSDEPNTGELFF. The CDR3 nucleotides are TGTGCCAGCAGTGATGAACCGAACACCGGGGAGCTGTTTTTT.

V and J are TRBV29-1 and TRBJ1-4, with D possibly TRBD1 on 5 matching bases. CDR3 length: 13 amino acids. CDR1 and CDR2 (germline): SQVTM, ANQGSEA. The V gene lost 7 bases and the J gene lost 4 bases, with 13 bases spanning the gap. The CDR3, as DNA: TGCAGCGCGAAGACAGCTCGTAATGAAAAACTGTTTTTT. The encoded protein is CSAKTARNEKLFF.

This clone was seen more than once but under ten times. The genes are TRBV30 and TRBJ1-2; tentative D call: TRBD1 (5 bases). This CDR3 comprises 16 residues. The germline V gene has CDR1 GTSNPN and CDR2 SVGIG (reference sequence). The V end was cut by 0 bases, the J end by 0 bases, with 14 bases between. The CDR3 DNA sequence: TGTGCCTGGAGTGTACTAGGGGCGACAGCTAACTATGGCTACACCTTC. It encodes CAWSVLGATANYGYTF.

The chain links TRBV7-8 to TRBJ1-3; TRBD1 matches 9 bases. The junction had 5 bases not matched to a gene; V was cut back by 5 bases and J by 3 bases. There are 15 residues in the CDR3. Germline V lookup: CDR1 SGHVS, CDR2 FQNEAQ. The CDR3 region has the DNA TGTGCCAGCAGCAGGAGGACAGGGGTTGGAAACACCATATATTTT. Translation: CASSRRTGVGNTIYF.

The CDR3 DNA reads TGCGCCAGCAGCCAAAAACGGATAGCAGCGGGATTAGCAGATACGCAGTATTTT. This translates into CASSQKRIAAGLADTQYF. V gene TRBV4-3 combines with J gene TRBJ2-3, with 7 bases matching TRBD2. This CDR3 has 18 amino acids. CDR1 LGHNA and CDR2 YSLEER come from the germline V gene. With 2 bases clipped from V and 4 bases from J, the junction kept 15 bases outside the gene matches.

This clone has more than one count but fewer than ten. The CDR3 coding sequence is TGTGCCAGCAGCTTGTTGTGGAGACTAGCGGGACAGAACACCGGGGAGCTGTTTTTT. Protein product: CASSLLWRLAGQNTGELFF. V is TRBV7-9 and J is TRBJ2-2, with 11 bases aligning to TRBD2. The germline CDR1 and CDR2 sequences are SEHNR and FQNEAQ (reference sequence). This CDR3 comprises 19 residues. J gave up 1 base and V 3 bases, and 10 bases lay outside the gene matches.

This clone occurred once. The V and J genes are TRBV5-8 and TRBJ1-2; D gene unclear. Germline V lookup: CDR1 SGHTS, CDR2 YDEGEE. This CDR3 spans 15 amino acids. V lost 6 bases and J 0 bases, leaving 15 bases between the germline ends. CDR3 in DNA: TGTGCCAGCATCTTCAAGACCAGGCCTAACTATGGCTACACCTTC. This encodes CASIFKTRPNYGYTF.

This chain links TRBV7-8 with TRBJ1-1; D unclear. CDR3 length: 15 amino acids. The ends were cut back, 1 base at V and 2 bases at J, with 11 bases in the middle. Germline V gene lookup returns CDR1 SGHVS and CDR2 FQNEAQ. In DNA form, the CDR3 reads TGTGCCAGCAGCTTAGTGGTCGCAGAAAACACTGAAGCTTTCTTT. Translating it yields CASSLVVAENTEAFF.

This clone was counted only a few times. This chain joins TRBV18 and TRBJ1-5; 9 nucleotides agree with TRBD1. Looked up from germline, CDR1 is KGHSH and CDR2 is LQKENI. This CDR3 is 15 amino acids long. V dropped 2 bases and J dropped 5; count of bases not matched to a gene: 4. The CDR3 DNA sequence: TGTGCCAGCTCACCAACTTGGGACAGGGATCAGCCCCAGCATTTT. As protein: CASSPTWDRDQPQHF.

The chain uses TRBV9 and TRBJ2-5, with D perhaps matching TRBD2 (6 bases). The CDR3 loop spans 15 amino acids. Trimming removed 0 bases from V and 5 bases from J, with 14 bases in between. Germline values: CDR1 SGDLS, CDR2 YYNGEE. The CDR3 region is CASSVATGADETQYF. CDR3 in DNA: TGTGCCAGCAGCGTAGCCACGGGAGCCGACGAGACCCAGTACTTC.

This rearrangement joins TRBV4-3 to TRBJ2-1; 8 bases are shared with TRBD2. CDR1 and CDR2 from the germline V gene are LGHNA and YSLEER. The CDR3 runs to 16 residues. Losses at the gene ends were 0 bases for V and 7 bases for J; bases not matched to a gene: 8. The CDR3, as DNA: TGCGCCAGCAGCCAAGATCCTCAGCGGGAGTGGAATGAGCAGTTCTTC. Protein product: CASSQDPQREWNEQFF.

This chain connects TRBV28 to TRBJ1-2; D is uncertain. This CDR3 has 13 residues. The V end lost 6 bases, the J end lost 1 base, and 9 bases lay between the germline ends. Germline V gene lookup returns CDR1 MDHEN and CDR2 SYDVKM. Written as DNA, the CDR3 is TGTGCCAGCAGCCGGTTACTTAACTATGGCTACACCTTC. Protein product: CASSRLLNYGYTF.

The chain has TRBV7-9 and TRBJ1-2; D ambiguous. The CDR3 consists of 13 residues. V was shortened by 2 bases and J by 1 base, with 5 bases between the two germline ends. The V gene's germline CDR1 is SEHNR and CDR2 FQNEAQ (reference sequence). The CDR3 region is CASSLRDNYGYTF. The CDR3 DNA follows: TGTGCCAGCAGCTTAAGGGATAACTATGGCTACACCTTC.

V is TRBV5-8 and J is TRBJ2-1, with D maybe TRBD2 (5 bases). Trimming stripped 9 bases from V and 8 bases from J, with 21 bases between. Germline V gene data show CDR1 as SGHTS and CDR2 as YDEGEE. The CDR3 totals 14 residues. The CDR3 protein is CATSGDIEMDEQFF. The CDR3 bases are TGTGCCACCTCCGGGGATATCGAAATGGATGAGCAGTTCTTC.

This clone has just a few counts. Other DNA sequences of this sample code for an identical CDR3. This rearrangement joins TRBV5-1 to TRBJ1-5, with a weak D call TRBD1 (5 bases). The V end was cut by 1 base, the J end by 0 bases, with 8 bases between. Germline V gene sequence: CDR1 SGHRS, CDR2 YFSETQ. The CDR3 is 15 amino acids. The DNA of the CDR3 is TGCGCCAGCAGCTTGTCAGGGATTAGCAATCAGCCCCAGCATTTT. Translated, it gives CASSLSGISNQPQHF.